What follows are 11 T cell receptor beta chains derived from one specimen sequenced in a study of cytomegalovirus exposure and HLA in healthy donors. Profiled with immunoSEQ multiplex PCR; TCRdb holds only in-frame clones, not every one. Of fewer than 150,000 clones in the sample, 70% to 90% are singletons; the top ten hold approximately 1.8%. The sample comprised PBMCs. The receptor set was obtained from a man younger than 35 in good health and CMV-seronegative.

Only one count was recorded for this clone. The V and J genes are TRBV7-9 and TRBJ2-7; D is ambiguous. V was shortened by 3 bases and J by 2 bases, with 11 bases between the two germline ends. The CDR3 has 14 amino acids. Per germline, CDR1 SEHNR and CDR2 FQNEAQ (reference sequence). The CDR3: CASSFTRSPYEQYF. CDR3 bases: TGTGCCAGCAGCTTTACCAGGTCCCCCTACGAGCAGTACTTC. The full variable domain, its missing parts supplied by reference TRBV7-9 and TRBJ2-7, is DTGVSQNPRHKITKRGQNVTFRCDPISEHNRLYWYRQTLGQGPEFLTYFQNEAQLEKSRLLSDRFSAERPKGSFSTLEIQRTEQGDSAMYLCASSFTRSPYEQYFGPGTRLTVT.

The CDR3 region has the DNA TGCAGTGTGGAGGTGCTCTATGGCTACACCTTC. Its protein product is CSVEVLYGYTF. The chain combines TRBV20-1 with TRBJ1-2; D is ambiguous. Trimming took 7 bases from V and 4 from J, leaving 10 bases between them. CDR3 length equals 11 residues. The germline V gene has CDR1 DFQATT and CDR2 SNEGSKA (reference sequence).

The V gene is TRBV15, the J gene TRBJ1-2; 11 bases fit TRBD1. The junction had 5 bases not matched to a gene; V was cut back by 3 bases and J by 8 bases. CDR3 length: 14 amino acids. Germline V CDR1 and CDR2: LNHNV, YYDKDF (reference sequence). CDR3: CATSRDRGRLGYTF. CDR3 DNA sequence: TGTGCCACCAGCAGGGACAGGGGGCGTTTAGGCTACACCTTC.

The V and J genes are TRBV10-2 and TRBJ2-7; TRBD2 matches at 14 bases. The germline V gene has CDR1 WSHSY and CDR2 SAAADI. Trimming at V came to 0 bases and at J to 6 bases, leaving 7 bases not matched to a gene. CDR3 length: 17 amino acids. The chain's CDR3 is CASSESGTSGSQGEQYF. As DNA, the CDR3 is TGCGCCAGCAGTGAGTCCGGGACTAGCGGGAGTCAGGGCGAGCAGTACTTC.

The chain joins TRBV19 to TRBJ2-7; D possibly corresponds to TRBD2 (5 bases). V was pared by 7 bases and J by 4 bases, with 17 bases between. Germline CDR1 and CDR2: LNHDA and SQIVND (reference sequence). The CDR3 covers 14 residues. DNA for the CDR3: TGTGCCAGTACCCAGACCTGGAGGACTTACGAGCAGTACTTC. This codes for CASTQTWRTYEQYF.

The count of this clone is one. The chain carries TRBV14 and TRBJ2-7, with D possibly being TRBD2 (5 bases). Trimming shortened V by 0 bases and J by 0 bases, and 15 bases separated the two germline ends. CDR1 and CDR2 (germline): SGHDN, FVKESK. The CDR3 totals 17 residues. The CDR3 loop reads CASSQDLSPGFSYEQYF. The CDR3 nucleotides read TGTGCCAGCAGCCAAGATCTTAGTCCGGGGTTCTCCTACGAGCAGTACTTC.

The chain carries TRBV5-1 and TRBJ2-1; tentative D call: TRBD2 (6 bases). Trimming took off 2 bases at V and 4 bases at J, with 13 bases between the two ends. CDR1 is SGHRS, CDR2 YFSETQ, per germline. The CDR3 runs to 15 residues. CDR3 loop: CASSFAAGSYNEQFF. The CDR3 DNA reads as TGCGCCAGCAGCTTCGCGGCGGGAAGTTACAATGAGCAGTTCTTC. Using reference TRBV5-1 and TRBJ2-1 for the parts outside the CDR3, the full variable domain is KAGVTQTPRYLIKTRGQQVTLSCSPISGHRSVSWYQQTPGQGLQFLFEYFSETQRNKGNFPGRFSGRQFSNSRSEMNVSTLELGDSALYLCASSFAAGSYNEQFFGPGTRLTVL.

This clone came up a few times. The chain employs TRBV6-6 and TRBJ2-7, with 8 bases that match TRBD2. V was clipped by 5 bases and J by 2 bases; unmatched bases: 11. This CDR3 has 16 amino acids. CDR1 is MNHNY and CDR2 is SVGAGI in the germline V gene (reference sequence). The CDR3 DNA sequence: TGTGCCAGCAGTAATCTTGACCGGACTAGCCCCTACGAGCAGTACTTC. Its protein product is CASSNLDRTSPYEQYF.

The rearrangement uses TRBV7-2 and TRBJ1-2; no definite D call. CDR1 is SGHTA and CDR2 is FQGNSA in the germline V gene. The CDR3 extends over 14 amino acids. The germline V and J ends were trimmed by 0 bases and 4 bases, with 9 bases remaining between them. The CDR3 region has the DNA TGTGCCAGCAGCTTAGCGGCACAGACCTATGGCTACACCTTC. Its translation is CASSLAAQTYGYTF.

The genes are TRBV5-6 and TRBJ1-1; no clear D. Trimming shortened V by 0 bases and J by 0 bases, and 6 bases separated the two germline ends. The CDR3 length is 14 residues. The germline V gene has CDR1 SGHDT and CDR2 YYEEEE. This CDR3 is CASSLVSVNTEAFF. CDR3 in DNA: TGTGCCAGCAGCTTGGTTTCGGTGAACACTGAAGCTTTCTTT.

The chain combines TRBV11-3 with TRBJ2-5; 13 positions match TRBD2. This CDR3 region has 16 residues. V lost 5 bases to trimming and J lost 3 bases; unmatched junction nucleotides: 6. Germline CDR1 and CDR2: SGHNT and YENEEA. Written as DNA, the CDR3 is TGTGCCAGCAGCCGCGGACTAGCGGGAGATAAAGAGACCCAGTACTTC. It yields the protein CASSRGLAGDKETQYF.